This entry describes one T cell receptor (beta chain). These data originate in a study of OX40 agonist ivuxolimab in advanced cancers. Trimming took 0 bases from V and 3 from J; bases not matched to a gene: 8. The CDR3 loop spans 16 amino acids. Germline values: CDR1 MNHEY, CDR2 SMNVEV (reference sequence). Sequencing was performed with immunoSEQ multiplex PCR; in TCRdb, only in-frame clones are kept and a portion is missing. The sample yields approximately 13,000 clones, 75% to 90% seen once. The sequences come from CD4+ or CD8+ T cells sorted from blood, collected in a trial of the OX40 agonist ivuxolimab. The gene calls are TRBV27 and TRBJ2-7; TRBD2 aligns across 7 bases. The sequence came from an adult with an advanced solid tumor such as melanoma, head and neck, liver or kidney cancer. As DNA, the CDR3 is TGTGCCAGCAGTTTATCGGGGGGGTCCAGCCACTACGAGCAGTACTTC. Amino acid sequence: CASSLSGGSSHYEQYF.